This entry is about one T cell receptor (beta chain). Its cognate antigen is unknown. A much larger clone differs by one base, so this may be a read error. TCRdb re-analysed the 5' RACE reads in MiXCR, keeping a single row per CDR3 protein. This table holds some 60,000 distinct CDR3 sequences, around 30% found once. Trimming pared 1 base from V and 0 bases from J, leaving 10 bases between. The CDR3 has 16 amino acids. The germline V gene encodes CDR1 LGHNA and CDR2 YNFKEQ. Study-wide points: Tumor Treg TCRs overlapped most with tumor naive CD4+ cells.

This TCR derives from a female donor with breast cancer. Sample: tumor-infiltrating naive CD4+ T cells sorted from the breast tumor. Subset of the sample: naive CD4+ T cells, CD4+CD45RA+CD25-. This chain joins TRBV4-2 and TRBJ1-3; D gene unclear. CDR3 DNA sequence: TGTGCCAGCAGCCAAGGTAGGACGAACTCTGGAAACACCATATATTTT. Translation: CASSQGRTNSGNTIYF.